The subject of this entry is one T cell receptor beta chain. Sequencing was performed with immunoSEQ multiplex PCR; in TCRdb, only in-frame clones are kept and a portion is missing. Of approximately 390,000 clones detected, 90% appear once; the ten largest clones hold 6% to 7.5%. These data are taken from a study of blood T cell repertoires in COVID-19. Study context: Material from acute and convalescent COVID-19 was sourced from the United States, Italy and Spain.

The germline V gene has CDR1 MGHRA and CDR2 YSYEKL. Trimming took 3 bases from V and 2 from J, leaving 5 bases between them. The CDR3 spans 13 residues. The receptor's source is a man younger than 30 with active or convalescent COVID-19. The chain combines TRBV4-1 with TRBJ1-5; D is unresolved. The material sequenced was peripheral blood. CDR3 in amino acids: CASSQAGNQPQHF. Written as DNA, the CDR3 is TGCGCCAGCAGCCAGGCAGGCAATCAGCCCCAGCATTTT.